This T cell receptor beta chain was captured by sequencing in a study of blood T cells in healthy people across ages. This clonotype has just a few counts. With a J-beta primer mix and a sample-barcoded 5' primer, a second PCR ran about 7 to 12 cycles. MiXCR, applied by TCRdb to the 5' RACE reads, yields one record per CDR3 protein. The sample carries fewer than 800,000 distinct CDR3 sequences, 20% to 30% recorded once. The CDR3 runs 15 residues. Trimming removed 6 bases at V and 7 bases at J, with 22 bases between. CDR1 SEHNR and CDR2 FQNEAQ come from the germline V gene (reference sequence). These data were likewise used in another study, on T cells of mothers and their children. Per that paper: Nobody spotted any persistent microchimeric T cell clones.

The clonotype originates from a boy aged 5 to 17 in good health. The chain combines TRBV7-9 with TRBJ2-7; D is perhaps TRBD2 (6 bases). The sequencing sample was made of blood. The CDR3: CASRPPDGEVGEQYF. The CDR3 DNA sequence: TGTGCCAGCAGGCCCCCCGACGGGGAGGTCGGAGAGCAGTACTTC.